This TCR beta chain was sequenced for a study of Ad26.COV2.S vaccination and SARS-CoV-2 variants. At least ten counts were recorded for this clone. TCRdb's table, derived via immunoSEQ multiplex PCR, lists solely in-frame clones and lacks some. The sample carries some 350,000 clones, roughly nine tenths recorded once. Regarding treatment: 19 received Ad26.COV2.S at low or high dose, single or two shots; several received placebo; per-sample allocation not given. Day 63 after the first injection of vaccine or placebo was the sampling time. This TCR came from a person aged 18-60 years who received the Ad26.COV2.S COVID-19 vaccine or a placebo. Material: peripheral blood, obtained in a trial of Ad26.COV2.S vaccine versus placebo.

The CDR3: CASSPGDGTDTQYF. CDR3 in DNA: TGTGCCAGCAGCCCGGGGGATGGCACAGATACGCAGTATTTT. The V and J genes are TRBV7-9 and TRBJ2-3; tentatively, D is TRBD2 (6 bases). CDR1 and CDR2 from the germline V gene are SEHNR and FQNEAQ (reference sequence). There are 14 residues in the CDR3. Trimming shortened V by 5 bases and J by 1 base, and 10 bases separated the two germline ends.